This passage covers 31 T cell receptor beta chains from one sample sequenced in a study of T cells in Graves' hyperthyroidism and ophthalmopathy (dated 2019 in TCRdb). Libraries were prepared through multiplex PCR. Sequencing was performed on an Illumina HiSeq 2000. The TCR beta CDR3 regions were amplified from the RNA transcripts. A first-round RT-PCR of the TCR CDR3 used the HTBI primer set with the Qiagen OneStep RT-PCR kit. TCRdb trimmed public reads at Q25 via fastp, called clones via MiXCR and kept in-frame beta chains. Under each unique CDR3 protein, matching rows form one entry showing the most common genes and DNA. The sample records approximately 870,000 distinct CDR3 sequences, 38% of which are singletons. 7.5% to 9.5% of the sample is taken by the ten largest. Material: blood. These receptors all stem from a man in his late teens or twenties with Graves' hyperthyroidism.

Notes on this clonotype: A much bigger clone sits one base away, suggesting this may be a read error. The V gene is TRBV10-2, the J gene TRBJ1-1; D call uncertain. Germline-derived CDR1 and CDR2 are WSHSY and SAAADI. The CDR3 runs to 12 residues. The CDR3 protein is CTSSDENTEAFF. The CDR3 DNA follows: TGTACCAGCAGCGACGAGAACACTGAAGCTTTCTTT.

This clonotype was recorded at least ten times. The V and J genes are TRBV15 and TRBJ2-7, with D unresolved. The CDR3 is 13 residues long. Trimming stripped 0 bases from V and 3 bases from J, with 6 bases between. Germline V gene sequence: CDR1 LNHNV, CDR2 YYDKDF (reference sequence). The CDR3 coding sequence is TGTGCCACCAGCAGAGATTACGGCTACGAGCAGTACTTC. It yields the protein CATSRDYGYEQYF.

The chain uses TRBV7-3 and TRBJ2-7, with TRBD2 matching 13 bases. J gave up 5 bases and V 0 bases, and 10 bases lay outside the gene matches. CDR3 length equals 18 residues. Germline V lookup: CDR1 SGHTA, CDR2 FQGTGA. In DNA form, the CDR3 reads TGTGCCAGCAGCTTAACGAAAACTAGCGGGAGGGTAGAGGACGAGCAGTACTTC. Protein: CASSLTKTSGRVEDEQYF.

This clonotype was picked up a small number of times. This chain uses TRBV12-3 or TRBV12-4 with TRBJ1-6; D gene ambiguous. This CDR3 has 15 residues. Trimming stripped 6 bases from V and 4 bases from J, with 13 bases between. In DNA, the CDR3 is TGTGCCAGCAGGTCCTTGTTTCGTTATAATTCACCCCTCCACTTT. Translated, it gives CASRSLFRYNSPLHF.

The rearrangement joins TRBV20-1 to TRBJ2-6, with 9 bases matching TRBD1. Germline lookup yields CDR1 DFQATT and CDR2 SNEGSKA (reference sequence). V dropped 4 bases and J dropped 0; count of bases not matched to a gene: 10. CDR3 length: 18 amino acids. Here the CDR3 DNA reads TGCAGTGCTACCGGGACAGGGCAACAATACTCTGGGGCCAACGTCCTGACTTTC. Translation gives CSATGTGQQYSGANVLTF.

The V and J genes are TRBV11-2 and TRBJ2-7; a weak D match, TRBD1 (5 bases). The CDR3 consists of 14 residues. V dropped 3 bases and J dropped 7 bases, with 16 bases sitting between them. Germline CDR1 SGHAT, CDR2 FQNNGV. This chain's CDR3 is CASSFSAGPEEQYF. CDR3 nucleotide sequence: TGTGCCAGCAGCTTCTCGGCAGGGCCCGAGGAGCAGTACTTC.

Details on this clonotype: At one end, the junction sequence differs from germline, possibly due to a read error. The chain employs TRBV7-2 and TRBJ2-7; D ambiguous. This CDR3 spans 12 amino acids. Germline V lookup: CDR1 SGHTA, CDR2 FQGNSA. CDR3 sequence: CASSSYSYKQYF. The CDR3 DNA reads TGTGCCAGCAGCTCTTATAGCTACAAGCAGTACTTC.

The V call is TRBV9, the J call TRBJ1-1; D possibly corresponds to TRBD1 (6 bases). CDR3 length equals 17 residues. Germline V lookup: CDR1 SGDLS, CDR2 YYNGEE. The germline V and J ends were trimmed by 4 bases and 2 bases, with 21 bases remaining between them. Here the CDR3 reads CASSYLFTGRANTEAFF. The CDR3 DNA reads TGTGCCAGCAGCTACTTATTTACAGGGCGCGCCAACACTGAAGCTTTCTTT.

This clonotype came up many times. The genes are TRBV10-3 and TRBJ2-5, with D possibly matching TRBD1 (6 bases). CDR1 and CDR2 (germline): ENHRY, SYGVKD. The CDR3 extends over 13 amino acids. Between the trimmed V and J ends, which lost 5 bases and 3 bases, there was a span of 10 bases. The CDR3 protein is CAISPRGKETQYF. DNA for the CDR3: TGTGCCATCAGTCCCAGGGGAAAAGAGACCCAGTACTTC.

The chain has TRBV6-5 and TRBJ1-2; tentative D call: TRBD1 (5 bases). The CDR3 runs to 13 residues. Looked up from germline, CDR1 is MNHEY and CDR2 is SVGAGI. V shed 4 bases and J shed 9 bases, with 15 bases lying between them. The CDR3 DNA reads TGTGCCAGCAGTTCCCAACAGGAGGGTAGCTACACCTTC. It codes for CASSSQQEGSYTF.

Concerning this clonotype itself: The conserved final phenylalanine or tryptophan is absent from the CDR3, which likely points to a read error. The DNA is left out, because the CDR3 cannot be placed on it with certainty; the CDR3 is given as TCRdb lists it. This chain's CDR3 is CASSLGTGR. The rearrangement links TRBV7-2 to TRBJ1-3; the listed D gene, TRBD1, was not tested against the DNA. 9 amino acids form the CDR3, both terminal residues included. Germline CDR1 reads SGHTA; CDR2 reads FQGNSA.

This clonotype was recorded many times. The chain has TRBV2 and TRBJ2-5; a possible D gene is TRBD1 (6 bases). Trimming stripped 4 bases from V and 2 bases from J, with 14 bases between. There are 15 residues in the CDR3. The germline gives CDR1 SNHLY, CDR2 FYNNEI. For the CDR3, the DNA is TGTGCCAGCAGTGTCCGGGACACCCCACAAGAGACCCAGTACTTC. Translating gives CASSVRDTPQETQYF.

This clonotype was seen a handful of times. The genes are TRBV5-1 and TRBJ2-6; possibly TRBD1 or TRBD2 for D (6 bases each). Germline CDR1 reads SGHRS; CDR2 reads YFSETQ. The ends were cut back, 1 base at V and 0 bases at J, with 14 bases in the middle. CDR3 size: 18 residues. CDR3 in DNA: TGCGCCAGCAGCTTGCGGGGGCAATGGGACTCTGGGGCCAACGTCCTGACTTTC. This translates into CASSLRGQWDSGANVLTF. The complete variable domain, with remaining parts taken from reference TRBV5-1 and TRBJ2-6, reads KAGVTQTPRYLIKTRGQQVTLSCSPISGHRSVSWYQQTPGQGLQFLFEYFSETQRNKGNFPGRFSGRQFSNSRSEMNVSTLELGDSALYLCASSLRGQWDSGANVLTFGAGSRLTVL.

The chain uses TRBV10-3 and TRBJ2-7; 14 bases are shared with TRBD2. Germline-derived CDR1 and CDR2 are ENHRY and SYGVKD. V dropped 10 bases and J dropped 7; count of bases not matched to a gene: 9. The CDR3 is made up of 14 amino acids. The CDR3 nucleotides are TGTGCCACCCGCCCGGGACTAGCGGGGGTGGAGCAGTACTTC. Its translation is CATRPGLAGVEQYF.

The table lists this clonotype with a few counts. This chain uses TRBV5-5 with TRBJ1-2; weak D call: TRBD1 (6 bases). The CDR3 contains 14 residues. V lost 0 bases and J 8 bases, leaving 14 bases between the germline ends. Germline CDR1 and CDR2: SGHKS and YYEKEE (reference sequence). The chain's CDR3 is CASSLDLGGIGYTF. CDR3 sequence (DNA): TGTGCCAGCAGCTTGGACTTAGGGGGTATCGGCTACACCTTC.

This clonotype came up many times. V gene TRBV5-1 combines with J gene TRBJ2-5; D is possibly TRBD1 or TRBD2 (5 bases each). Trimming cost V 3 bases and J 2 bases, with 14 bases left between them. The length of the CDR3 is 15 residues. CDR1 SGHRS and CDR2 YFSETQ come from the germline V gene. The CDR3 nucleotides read TGCGCCAGCAGCTCCTCCGGGACGGCACAAGAGACCCAGTACTTC. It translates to CASSSSGTAQETQYF.

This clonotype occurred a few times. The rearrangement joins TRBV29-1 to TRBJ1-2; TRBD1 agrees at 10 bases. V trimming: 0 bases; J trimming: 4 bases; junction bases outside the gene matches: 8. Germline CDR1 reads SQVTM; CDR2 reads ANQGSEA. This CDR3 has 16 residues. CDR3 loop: CSVEDWDRGRGYGYTF. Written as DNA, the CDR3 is TGCAGCGTTGAAGATTGGGACAGGGGCAGGGGCTATGGCTACACCTTC.

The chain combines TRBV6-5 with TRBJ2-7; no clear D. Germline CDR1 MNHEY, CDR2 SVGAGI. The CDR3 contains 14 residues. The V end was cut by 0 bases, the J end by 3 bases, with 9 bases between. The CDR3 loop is CASSYSNIYYEQYF. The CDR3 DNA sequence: TGTGCCAGCAGTTACTCGAACATATACTACGAGCAGTACTTC.

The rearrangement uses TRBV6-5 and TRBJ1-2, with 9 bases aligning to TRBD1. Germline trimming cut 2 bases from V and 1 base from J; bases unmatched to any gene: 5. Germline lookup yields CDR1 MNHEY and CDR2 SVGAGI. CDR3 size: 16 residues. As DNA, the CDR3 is TGTGCCAGCAGTTACGGACAGGGGACCAATAACTATGGCTACACCTTC. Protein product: CASSYGQGTNNYGYTF.

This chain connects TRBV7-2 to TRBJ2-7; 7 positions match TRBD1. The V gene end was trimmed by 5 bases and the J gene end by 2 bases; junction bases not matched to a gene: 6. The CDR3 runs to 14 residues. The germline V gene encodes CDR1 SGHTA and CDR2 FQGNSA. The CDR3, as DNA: TGTGCCAGCAGCAGGGAGACAGGGCCCTACGAGCAGTACTTC. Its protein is CASSRETGPYEQYF.

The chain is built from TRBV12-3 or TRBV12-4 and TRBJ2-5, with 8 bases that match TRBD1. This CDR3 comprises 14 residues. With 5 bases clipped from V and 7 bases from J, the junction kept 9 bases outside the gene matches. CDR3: CASSPQGGPGTQYF. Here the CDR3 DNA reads TGTGCCAGCAGTCCACAGGGGGGTCCTGGGACCCAGTACTTC.

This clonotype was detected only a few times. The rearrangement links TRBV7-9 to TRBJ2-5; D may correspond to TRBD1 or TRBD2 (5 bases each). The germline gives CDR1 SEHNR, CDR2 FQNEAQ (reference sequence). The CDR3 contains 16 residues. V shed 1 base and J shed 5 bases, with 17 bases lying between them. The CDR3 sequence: CASSLEGRGTGETQYF. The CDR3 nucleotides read TGTGCCAGCAGCTTAGAAGGGAGAGGGACGGGGGAGACCCAGTACTTC.

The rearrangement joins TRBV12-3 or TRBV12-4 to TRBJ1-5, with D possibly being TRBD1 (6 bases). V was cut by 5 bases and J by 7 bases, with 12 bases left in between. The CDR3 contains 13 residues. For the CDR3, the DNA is TGTGCCAGCAGTCCAGGGGCTAGGCAGCCCCAGCATTTT. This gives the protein CASSPGARQPQHF.

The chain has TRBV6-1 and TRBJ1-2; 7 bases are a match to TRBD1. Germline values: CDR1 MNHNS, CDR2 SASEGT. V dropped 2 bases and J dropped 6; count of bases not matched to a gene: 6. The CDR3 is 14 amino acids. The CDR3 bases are TGTGCCAGCAGTGAATACGACAGGGCGGATGGCTACACCTTC. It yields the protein CASSEYDRADGYTF.

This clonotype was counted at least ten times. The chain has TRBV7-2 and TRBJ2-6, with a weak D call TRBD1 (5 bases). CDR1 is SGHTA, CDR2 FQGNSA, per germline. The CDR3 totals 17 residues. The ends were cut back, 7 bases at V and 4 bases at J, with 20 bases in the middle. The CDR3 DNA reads TGTGCCAGCACCCACATCTACCAGGGCTCAGGGGCCAACGTCCTGACTTTC. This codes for CASTHIYQGSGANVLTF.

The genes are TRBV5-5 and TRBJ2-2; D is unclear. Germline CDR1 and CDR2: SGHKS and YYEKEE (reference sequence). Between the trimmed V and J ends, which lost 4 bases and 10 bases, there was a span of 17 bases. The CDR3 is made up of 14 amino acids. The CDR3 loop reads CASSPPTDVVELFF. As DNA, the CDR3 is TGTGCCAGCAGCCCTCCCACAGACGTAGTGGAGCTGTTTTTT.

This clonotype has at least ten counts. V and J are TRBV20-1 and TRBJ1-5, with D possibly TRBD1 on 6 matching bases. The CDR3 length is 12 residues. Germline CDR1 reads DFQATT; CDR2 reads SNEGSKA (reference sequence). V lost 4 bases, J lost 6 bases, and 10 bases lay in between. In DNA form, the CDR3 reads TGCAGTGCTAACAGGGAGAGTCAGCCCCAGCATTTT. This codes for CSANRESQPQHF.

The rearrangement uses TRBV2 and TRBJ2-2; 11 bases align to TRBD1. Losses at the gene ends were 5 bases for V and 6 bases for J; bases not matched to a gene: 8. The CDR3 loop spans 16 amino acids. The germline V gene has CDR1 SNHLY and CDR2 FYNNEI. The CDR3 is CASSLRTGGSAGELFF. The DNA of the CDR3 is TGTGCCAGCAGTCTAAGGACAGGGGGCAGTGCCGGGGAGCTGTTTTTT.

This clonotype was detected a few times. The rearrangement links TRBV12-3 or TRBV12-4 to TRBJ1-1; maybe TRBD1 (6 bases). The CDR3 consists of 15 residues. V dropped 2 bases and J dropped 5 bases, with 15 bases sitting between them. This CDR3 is CASSLSWLQGTEAFF. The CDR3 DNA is TGTGCCAGCAGTTTATCTTGGCTTCAGGGGACTGAAGCTTTCTTT.

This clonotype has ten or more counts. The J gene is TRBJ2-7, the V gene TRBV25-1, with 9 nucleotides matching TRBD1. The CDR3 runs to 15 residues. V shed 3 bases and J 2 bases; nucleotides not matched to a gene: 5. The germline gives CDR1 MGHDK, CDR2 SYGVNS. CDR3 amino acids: CASSDYRDRAYEQYF. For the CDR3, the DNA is TGTGCCAGCAGTGACTACCGGGACAGGGCCTACGAGCAGTACTTC.

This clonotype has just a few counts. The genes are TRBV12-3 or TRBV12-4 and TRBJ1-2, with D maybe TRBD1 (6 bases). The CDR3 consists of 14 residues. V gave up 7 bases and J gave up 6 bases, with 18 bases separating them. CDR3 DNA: TGTGCCAGCACGGGGGGCAGGACCCTTGATGGCTACACCTTC. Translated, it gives CASTGGRTLDGYTF.